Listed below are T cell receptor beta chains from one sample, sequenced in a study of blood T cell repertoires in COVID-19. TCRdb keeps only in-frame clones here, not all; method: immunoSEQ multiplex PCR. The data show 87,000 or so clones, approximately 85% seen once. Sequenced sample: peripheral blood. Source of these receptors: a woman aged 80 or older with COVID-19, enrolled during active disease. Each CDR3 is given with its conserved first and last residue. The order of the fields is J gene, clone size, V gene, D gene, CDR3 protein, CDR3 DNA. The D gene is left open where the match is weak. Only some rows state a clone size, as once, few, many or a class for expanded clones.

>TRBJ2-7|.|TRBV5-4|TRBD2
CASSSGLAGGPNEQYF
TGTGCCAGCAGCTCTGGACTAGCGGGAGGGCCCAACGAGCAGTACTTC
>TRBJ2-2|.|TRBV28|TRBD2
CASSASGTSGTGELFF
TGTGCCAGCAGTGCCTCCGGGACTAGCGGAACCGGGGAGCTGTTTTTT
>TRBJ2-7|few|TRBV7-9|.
CASRADAGEQYF
TGTGCCAGCAGAGCTGATGCGGGCGAGCAGTACTTC
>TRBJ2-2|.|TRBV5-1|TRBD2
CASSLVVGGGSTGELFF
TGCGCCAGCAGCTTGGTTGTCGGCGGGGGGAGCACCGGGGAGCTGTTTTTT
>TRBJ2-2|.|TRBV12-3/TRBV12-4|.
CASSTGLTGELFF
TGTGCCAGCAGTACAGGGCTCACCGGGGAGCTGTTTTTT
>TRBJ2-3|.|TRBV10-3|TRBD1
CAISEQGLNTDTQYF
TGTGCCATCAGTGAACAGGGGTTAAACACAGATACGCAGTATTTT
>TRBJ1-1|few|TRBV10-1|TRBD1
CASSPGQLLNTEAFF
TGCGCCAGCAGTCCGGGACAGCTACTGAACACTGAAGCTTTCTTT
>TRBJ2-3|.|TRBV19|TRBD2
CASSIQLADTDTQYF
TGTGCCAGTAGTATTCAACTAGCGGACACAGATACGCAGTATTTT
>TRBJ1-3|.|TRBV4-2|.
CASSPTPGSGNTIYF
TGTGCCAGCAGCCCAACCCCGGGATCTGGAAACACCATATATTTT
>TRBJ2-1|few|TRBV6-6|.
CASSYSPTVYNEQFF
TGTGCCAGCAGTTACTCACCGACAGTGTACAATGAGCAGTTCTTC
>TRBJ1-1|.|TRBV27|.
CASSSTGTGAFF
TGTGCCAGCAGTTCCACAGGGACCGGGGCTTTCTTT
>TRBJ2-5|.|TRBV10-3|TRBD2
CAISPGLAGGETQYF
TGTGCCATCAGCCCAGGACTAGCGGGAGGAGAGACCCAGTACTTC
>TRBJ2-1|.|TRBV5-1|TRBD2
CASRVAGTYNEQFF
TGCGCCAGCAGAGTAGCGGGAACCTACAATGAGCAGTTCTTC
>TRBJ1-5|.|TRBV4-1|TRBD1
CASSPTGGYNQPQHF
TGCGCCAGCAGCCCAACAGGGGGTTACAATCAGCCCCAGCATTTT
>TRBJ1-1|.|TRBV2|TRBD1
CASSEVGQGSTEAFF
TGTGCCAGCAGTGAAGTGGGACAGGGGTCCACTGAAGCTTTCTTT
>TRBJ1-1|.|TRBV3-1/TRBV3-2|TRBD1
CASSQFQGGTEAFF
TGTGCCAGCAGCCAATTTCAGGGGGGCACTGAAGCTTTCTTT
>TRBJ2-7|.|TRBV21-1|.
CASSSPGTGTYEQYF
TGTGCCAGCAGCAGCCCCGGGACAGGCACCTACGAGCAGTACTTC
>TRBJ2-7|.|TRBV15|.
CATTTSTGNEQYF
TGTGCCACGACCACCTCGACGGGGAACGAGCAGTACTTC
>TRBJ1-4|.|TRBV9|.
CASSVTGTKNEKLFF
TGTGCCAGCAGCGTAACGGGGACAAAGAATGAAAAACTGTTTTTT
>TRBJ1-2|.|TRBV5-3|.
CARSLVNSCSNANYGYTF
TGTGCCAGAAGCTTGGTTAACAGCTGCTCGAATGCTAACTATGGCTACACCTTC
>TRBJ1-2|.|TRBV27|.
CASSLQGQGNYGYTF
TGTGCCAGCAGTTTACAGGGCCAGGGGAACTATGGCTACACCTTC
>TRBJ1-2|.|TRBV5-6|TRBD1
CASSLIGTETNYGYTF
TGTGCCAGCAGCTTGATTGGGACAGAGACTAACTATGGCTACACCTTC
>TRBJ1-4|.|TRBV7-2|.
CASSLQGVEKLFF
TGTGCCAGCAGCCTACAGGGAGTTGAAAAACTGTTTTTT
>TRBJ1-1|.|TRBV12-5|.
CASGADSSNTEAFF
TGTGCTAGTGGTGCGGACAGCTCGAACACTGAAGCTTTCTTT
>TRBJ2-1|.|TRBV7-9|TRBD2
CASSLLLAGGTEQFF
TGTGCCAGCAGCTTATTACTAGCGGGAGGAACTGAGCAGTTCTTC
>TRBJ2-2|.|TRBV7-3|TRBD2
CASSILAGVPGELFF
TGTGCCAGCAGTATACTAGCGGGAGTTCCCGGGGAGCTGTTTTTT
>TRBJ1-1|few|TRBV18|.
CASSPPKGGENTEAFF
TGTGCCAGCTCACCACCGAAGGGGGGGGAGAACACTGAAGCTTTCTTT
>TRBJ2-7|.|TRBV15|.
CATSRDTGSVPEQYF
TGTGCCACCAGCAGAGATACAGGGTCCGTTCCCGAGCAGTACTTC
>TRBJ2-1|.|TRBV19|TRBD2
CASSIERGFYNEQFF
TGTGCCAGTAGTATTGAGCGGGGGTTCTACAATGAGCAGTTCTTC
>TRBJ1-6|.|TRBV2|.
CASSEAGVGSPLHF
TGTGCCAGCAGTGAAGCGGGAGTCGGTTCACCCCTCCACTTT
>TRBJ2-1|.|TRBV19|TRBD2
CATRSPGGPSNEQFF
TGTGCCACTCGTTCCCCGGGGGGGCCCAGCAATGAGCAGTTCTTC
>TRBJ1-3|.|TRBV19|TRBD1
CASRGQGRSGNTIYF
TGTGCCAGTAGGGGACAGGGGCGCTCTGGAAACACCATATATTTT
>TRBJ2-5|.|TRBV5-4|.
CASSLRESEASRYF
TGTGCCAGCAGCCTCAGGGAATCTGAGGCCTCCAGATACTTC
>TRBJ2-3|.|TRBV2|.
CASSEGPSADTQYF
TGTGCCAGCAGTGAGGGTCCAAGCGCTGATACGCAGTATTTT
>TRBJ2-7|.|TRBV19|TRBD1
CASRDRKLFDEQYF
TGTGCCAGTAGGGACAGGAAGCTCTTCGACGAGCAGTACTTC
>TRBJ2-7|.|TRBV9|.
CASSVDSPGPYEQYF
TGTGCCAGCAGCGTAGACTCACCTGGTCCCTACGAGCAGTACTTC
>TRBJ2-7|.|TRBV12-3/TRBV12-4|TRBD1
CASPGQGAREQYF
TGTGCCAGCCCGGGACAGGGGGCCCGAGAGCAGTACTTC
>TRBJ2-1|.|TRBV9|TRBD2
CASSVRRGGNEQFF
TGTGCCAGCAGCGTACGGCGGGGGGGTAATGAGCAGTTCTTC
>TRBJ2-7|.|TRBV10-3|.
CAIKTETYEQYF
TGTGCCATCAAGACAGAAACCTACGAGCAGTACTTC
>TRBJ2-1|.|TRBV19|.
CASSILAHGAEFF
TGTGCCAGTAGTATACTAGCTCACGGAGCGGAGTTCTTC
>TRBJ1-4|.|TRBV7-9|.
CASSFRQGAEKLFF
TGTGCCAGCAGCTTTCGCCAGGGTGCAGAAAAACTGTTTTTT